By sample share, the clone carrying this T cell receptor beta chain is medium-sized. The sample originates from a study of technical replicates of blood from a handful of donors. Sequencing was performed with immunoSEQ multiplex PCR; in TCRdb, only in-frame clones are kept and a portion is missing. The table shows around 80,000 clones, with roughly 98% occurring only once. Germline CDR1 and CDR2: MDHEN and SYDVKM. This CDR3 spans 12 amino acids. V was pared by 7 bases and J by 7 bases, with 11 bases between. The rearrangement uses TRBV28 and TRBJ1-5; weak D call: TRBD1 (6 bases). The source material was T cells isolated from PBMCs. The receptor comes from a human donor in good health. CDR3 DNA: TGTGCCAGCAATCAGGGGTTACAGCCCCAGCATTTT. Amino acid sequence: CASNQGLQPQHF.